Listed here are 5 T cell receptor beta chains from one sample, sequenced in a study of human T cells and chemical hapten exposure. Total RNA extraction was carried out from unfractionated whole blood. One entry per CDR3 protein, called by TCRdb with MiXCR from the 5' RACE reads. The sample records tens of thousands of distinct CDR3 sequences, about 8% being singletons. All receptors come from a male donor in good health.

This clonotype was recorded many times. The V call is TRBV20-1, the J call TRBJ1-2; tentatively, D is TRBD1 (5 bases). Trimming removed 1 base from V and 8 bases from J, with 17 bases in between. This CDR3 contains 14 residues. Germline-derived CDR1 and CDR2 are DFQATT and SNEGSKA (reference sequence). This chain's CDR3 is CSARVEGEARGYTF. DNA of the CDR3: TGCAGTGCTAGAGTGGAAGGGGAGGCGAGAGGCTACACCTTC.

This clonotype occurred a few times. The CDR3 bases are TGTGCCAGCAGCTTGAGGGGACAGGCCTACAATGAGCAGTTCTTC. This codes for CASSLRGQAYNEQFF. The V and J genes are TRBV5-6 and TRBJ2-1; 8 bases line up with TRBD1. The CDR3 is made up of 15 amino acids. J lost 2 bases, V lost 1 base, and 2 bases had no gene match. Germline values: CDR1 SGHDT, CDR2 YYEEEE.

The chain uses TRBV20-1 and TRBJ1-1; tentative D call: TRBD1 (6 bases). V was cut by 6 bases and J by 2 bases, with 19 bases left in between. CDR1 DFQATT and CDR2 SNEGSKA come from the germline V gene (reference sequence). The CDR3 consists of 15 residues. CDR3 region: CSAAGHPLTNTEAFF. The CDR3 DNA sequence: TGCAGTGCCGCGGGACACCCATTGACTAACACTGAAGCTTTCTTT.

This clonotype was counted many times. The CDR3 reads CASSQDWRGEQFF. As DNA, the CDR3 is TGTGCCAGCAGCCAAGATTGGAGGGGTGAGCAGTTCTTC. This chain connects TRBV14 to TRBJ2-1, with D possibly TRBD2 on 6 matching bases. Between the trimmed V and J ends, which lost 0 bases and 9 bases, there was a span of 9 bases. Germline V gene data show CDR1 as SGHDN and CDR2 as FVKESK. CDR3 length: 13 residues.

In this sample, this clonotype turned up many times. CDR3 sequence reads: CASSLGHHTDTQYF. In DNA, the CDR3 is TGTGCCAGCAGTTTAGGCCACCACACAGATACGCAGTATTTT. This rearrangement joins TRBV12-3 or TRBV12-4 to TRBJ2-3; D gene unclear. Trimming took off 1 base at V and 2 bases at J, with 7 bases between the two ends. There are 14 residues in the CDR3.